This TCR beta chain was documented in a study of blood T cell repertoires in COVID-19. Study summary: PBMCs, B-cell-depleted T cells, or T cells were the source of the cDNA or gDNA that made up the material.

This CDR3 contains 15 residues. V lost 3 bases and J lost 3, with 12 bases in between. Germline V lookup: CDR1 SNHLY, CDR2 FYNNEI. Sequenced by immunoSEQ multiplex PCR; TCRdb stores in-frame clones only, minus some. The sample lists 35,000 to 55,000 clones, roughly 90% occurring once. Sequences were obtained from peripheral blood. This TCR was recovered from a human donor in a cohort sampled during active COVID-19. V gene TRBV2 combines with J gene TRBJ1-5, with D perhaps TRBD1 (5 bases). CDR3 loop: CASSDRTLPNQPQHF. The CDR3 region has the DNA TGTGCCAGCAGTGACCGGACACTCCCCAATCAGCCCCAGCATTTT. Full variable domain (rest looked up from reference TRBV2 and TRBJ1-5): EPEVTQTPSHQVTQMGQEVILRCVPISNHLYFYWYRQILGQKVEFLVSFYNNEISEKSEIFDDQFSVERPDGSNFTLKIRSTKLEDSAMYFCASSDRTLPNQPQHFGDGTRLSIL.